These T cell receptor beta chains were read from a single sample in a study of neurological immune-mediated disorders. TCRdb recomputed calls from the 5' RACE reads with MiXCR, one row per CDR3 protein. The data hold 55,000 to 70,000 distinct CDR3 sequences, with about 10% observed a single time. Sequencing used PBMCs. These receptors came from a male donor with HTLV-1-associated myelopathy (HAM/TSP). Both conserved end residues are part of each CDR3. D genes are given only for firm matches. For some rows the clone size is stated as once, few or many, or as a class when expanded; others skip it.

J,V,size,length,D,DNA,CDR3
TRBJ2-1,TRBV5-1,many,16,TRBD2,TGCGCCAGCAGCGTCTCTCCTAGCGGGGCTCCCAATGAGCAGTTCTTC,CASSVSPSGAPNEQFF
TRBJ2-3,TRBV20-1,many,16,TRBD2,TGCAGTGCTAGAGGCGAACTAGCGGGCCCGGGAGATACGCAGTATTTT,CSARGELAGPGDTQYF
TRBJ2-7,TRBV7-2,many,16,-,TGTGCCAGCAGCGCCCCCCGGGGGCAGGAAGCCTACGAGCAGTACTTC,CASSAPRGQEAYEQYF
TRBJ1-1,TRBV20-1,many,13,-,TGCAGTGCTCTACAGGCGAAGTTTACCCGAGCTTTCTTT,CSALQAKFTRAFF
TRBJ2-5,TRBV20-1,many,15,TRBD2,TGCAGTGCTAGATGGGGAGGGGAGGGCCAAGAGACCCAGTACTTC,CSARWGGEGQETQYF
TRBJ1-1,TRBV19,many,15,TRBD1,TGTGCCAGTAGACCTACAGGGGCGAAGAACACTGAAGCTTTCTTT,CASRPTGAKNTEAFF
TRBJ1-2,TRBV6-2/TRBV6-3,many,12,-,TGTGCCAGCAGTTACGGAAACTATGGCTACACCTTC,CASSYGNYGYTF
TRBJ2-1,TRBV9,many,16,TRBD2,TGTGCCAGCAGCGTACGGGGTAGCGGGGGATTGAATGAGCAGTTCTTC,CASSVRGSGGLNEQFF
TRBJ1-6,TRBV7-9,many,15,-,TGTGCCAGCAGCTTAGGTGGGGGTCCGGGTTCACCCCTCCACTTT,CASSLGGGPGSPLHF
TRBJ2-4,TRBV7-9,many,16,-,TGTGCCAGCAGCCCGAAGGGGGGCAGGCACAAAAACATTCAGTACTTC,CASSPKGGRHKNIQYF
TRBJ2-5,TRBV18,many,13,TRBD1,TGTGCCAGCTCACTTTACAGGGGAGAGACCCAGTACTTC,CASSLYRGETQYF
TRBJ1-4,TRBV15,many,17,TRBD1,TGTGCCACCAGCAGCCCACAACAGGGGATAACTAATGAAAAACTGTTTTTT,CATSSPQQGITNEKLFF
TRBJ2-7,TRBV12-3/TRBV12-4,many,15,TRBD2,TGTGCCAGCAGTATGGCGGGGGGGAGCTCCTACGAGCAGTACTTC,CASSMAGGSSYEQYF
TRBJ2-2,TRBV20-1,many,14,-,TGCAGTGGGGCCAGGACCAAGAACACCGGGGAGCTGTTTTTT,CSGARTKNTGELFF
TRBJ1-6,TRBV13,many,14,-,TGTGCCAGCAGTTACACAATCGGGAATTCACCCCTCCACTTT,CASSYTIGNSPLHF
TRBJ2-7,TRBV3-1,many,15,-,TGTGCCAGCAGCCACCCCACGGACAGTCCCTACGAGCAGTACTTC,CASSHPTDSPYEQYF
TRBJ1-2,TRBV4-1,-,15,-,TGCGCCAGCAGCCAAGAGGGGACAAGGAACTATGGCTACACCTTC,CASSQEGTRNYGYTF
TRBJ1-5,TRBV3-1,many,13,-,TGTGCCAGCAGCCAAGAGGGGGGCAGACCCCAGCATTTT,CASSQEGGRPQHF
TRBJ1-6,TRBV7-3,many,15,-,TGTGCCAGCAGCTTAACGGCAGGTTATGATTCACCCCTCCACTTT,CASSLTAGYDSPLHF
TRBJ2-1,TRBV5-1,medium-sized,15,TRBD1,TGCGCCAGCAGCTTGTCCGGGACAGGGCCCAATGAGCAGTTCTTC,CASSLSGTGPNEQFF
TRBJ2-3,TRBV11-3,many,15,-,TGTGCCAGCAGCTTAAGGCGGGGACCCACAGATACGCAGTATTTT,CASSLRRGPTDTQYF
TRBJ2-7,TRBV5-1,-,14,TRBD1,TGCGCCAGCAGCTCCGGACAGGGGTTTGGGGAGCAGTACTTC,CASSSGQGFGEQYF
TRBJ2-5,TRBV7-2,many,14,-,TGTGCCAGCAGCTTCCCCCGGGACCAAGAGACCCAGTACTTC,CASSFPRDQETQYF